The sequence of this T cell receptor (beta chain) was determined in a study of monozygotic twins with inflammatory bowel disease. Study-level results: Resolution of different T cell subtypes was not achieved. Repertoire similarity did not separate concordant from discordant twins, possibly from limited power.

Per the germline V gene, CDR1 is MNHEY and CDR2 is SMNVEV (reference sequence). CDR3 length equals 16 residues. Notes on this clonotype: Its target is unknown.

PCR of TCRalpha and TCRbeta cDNA was nested, with two rounds of 16 and 9 cycles. TCRdb processed the 5' RACE reads again and assigns one entry to each CDR3 protein, with no DNA. This listing includes 190,000 or so distinct CDR3 sequences. The sample was blood. This clonotype originated in a human donor with ulcerative colitis or Crohn's disease, or a healthy co-twin of an affected twin (not recorded which). The rearrangement links TRBV27 to TRBJ2-7. The CDR3 region is CASSSWVGGTAYEQYF.